This passage covers 21 T cell receptor beta chains from one sample sequenced in a study of blood T cell repertoires in COVID-19. Assay: immunoSEQ multiplex PCR; the TCRdb copy retains only in-frame clones and omits some. The table lists approximately 320,000 clones, around 90% of them singletons. The sequenced sample consisted of PBMCs or T cells enriched from blood (not recorded which). These receptors originate from a man in his 60s who had recovered from COVID-19.

This chain connects TRBV19 to TRBJ1-2; D gene uncertain. This CDR3 is built from 13 residues. CDR1 and CDR2 (germline): LNHDA, SQIVND (reference sequence). Deletions cut 0 bases from V and 6 bases from J, with 8 bases between. CDR3 coding DNA: TGTGCCAGTAGTATAGATCGCTTAGATGGCTACACCTTC. This translates into CASSIDRLDGYTF.

The chain couples TRBV5-8 to TRBJ1-2; a weak D match, TRBD1 (6 bases). Germline loops: CDR1 SGHTS, CDR2 YDEGEE. Trimming pared 7 bases from V and 8 bases from J, leaving 18 bases between. This CDR3 has 13 residues. CDR3: CASWVQGRSGYTF. CDR3 sequence (DNA): TGTGCCAGCTGGGTACAGGGCCGGTCGGGCTACACCTTC.

V and J are TRBV3-1 (or the pseudogene TRBV3-2) and TRBJ2-7, with D unresolved. Trimming left V 1 base short and J 6 bases short, with 10 bases between. The CDR3 length is 13 residues. CDR1 is LGHDT, CDR2 YNNKEL, per germline (reference sequence). The CDR3 spells CASSQVAQSEQYF. The CDR3 nucleotides read TGTGCCAGCAGCCAAGTCGCACAAAGCGAGCAGTACTTC.

The chain joins TRBV7-2 to TRBJ1-2; unclear D gene. The germline gives CDR1 SGHTA, CDR2 FQGNSA. CDR3 length equals 14 residues. Trimming stripped 4 bases from V and 7 bases from J, with 16 bases between. The CDR3 DNA reads TGTGCCAGCAGCTCTGGATACCAACGGGGTGGCTACACCTTC. Its protein is CASSSGYQRGGYTF.

The V and J genes are TRBV30 and TRBJ1-5; perhaps TRBD1 as D (6 bases). Germline V gene data show CDR1 as GTSNPN and CDR2 as SVGIG (reference sequence). V lost 3 bases to trimming and J lost 4 bases, with 22 bases between them. The length of the CDR3 is 17 residues. The CDR3 is CAWSAFLGGQANQPQHF. The CDR3, as DNA: TGTGCCTGGAGCGCGTTCCTGGGGGGGCAGGCGAATCAGCCCCAGCATTTT.

CDR3 in amino acids: CASSAPGLAFENEQFF. CDR3 coding DNA: TGTGCCAGCAGCGCACCGGGACTAGCTTTCGAGAACGAGCAGTTCTTC. The rearrangement joins TRBV7-6 to TRBJ2-1; TRBD2 matches 9 bases. Trimming removed 5 bases from V and 10 bases from J; junction bases left unmatched: 15. The CDR3 runs to 16 residues. Germline CDR1 is SGHVS and CDR2 is FNYEAQ.

This chain's CDR3 is CASSQDKELNTIYF. The CDR3 DNA reads as TGCGCCAGCAGCCAAGATAAAGAACTTAACACCATATATTTT. The J gene is TRBJ1-3, the V gene TRBV4-1; D not resolved. Germline assignment: CDR1 MGHRA and CDR2 YSYEKL. Trimming left V 0 bases short and J 7 bases short, with 10 bases between. CDR3 length equals 14 residues.

V gene TRBV7-6 combines with J gene TRBJ2-2; perhaps TRBD2 as D (6 bases). The CDR3 contains 16 residues. The germline V and J ends were trimmed by 0 bases and 2 bases, with 10 bases remaining between them. The germline V gene encodes CDR1 SGHVS and CDR2 FNYEAQ. As DNA, the CDR3 is TGTGCCAGCAGCTTAGCGGGGGGTATCAACACCGGGGAGCTGTTTTTT. Translation: CASSLAGGINTGELFF.

V usage is TRBV7-6 and J usage is TRBJ2-2; no reliable D call. The length of the CDR3 is 17 residues. Germline-derived CDR1 and CDR2 are SGHVS and FNYEAQ. The ends were cut back, 5 bases at V and 0 bases at J, with 16 bases in the middle. DNA of the CDR3: TGTGCCAGCAGCCATAGAGCGAAAGGAACGAACACCGGGGAGCTGTTTTTT. It specifies CASSHRAKGTNTGELFF.

This clone came up once. The chain has TRBV5-1 and TRBJ1-4; TRBD1 aligns across 7 bases. The V segment lost 3 bases and the J segment 8 bases; nucleotides outside the gene matches: 13. The CDR3 is 16 amino acids. Per germline, CDR1 SGHRS and CDR2 YFSETQ. The CDR3 spells CASSYNRQGGWEKLFF. For the CDR3, the DNA is TGCGCCAGCAGCTATAACAGACAGGGCGGTTGGGAAAAACTGTTTTTT.

The chain has TRBV11-3 and TRBJ2-7; the D is unclear. Trimming pared 4 bases from V and 6 bases from J, leaving 13 bases between. The CDR3 runs to 13 residues. Germline lookup yields CDR1 SGHNT and CDR2 YENEEA. The CDR3 spells CASSSTYLSEQYF. The CDR3 DNA reads TGTGCCAGCAGCTCGACTTATCTCTCCGAGCAGTACTTC.

The CDR3 sequence is CASSLSPRGRNQPQHF. The CDR3 DNA sequence: TGTGCCAGCAGTTTATCTCCCAGGGGGAGGAATCAGCCCCAGCATTTT. V is TRBV27 and J is TRBJ1-5, with 7 bases aligning to TRBD1. Per the germline V gene, CDR1 is MNHEY and CDR2 is SMNVEV (reference sequence). The CDR3 is 16 amino acids. Trimming took 0 bases from V and 4 from J; bases not matched to a gene: 6.

The gene calls are TRBV6-5 and TRBJ2-1; D remains ambiguous. Trimming shortened V by 2 bases and J by 9 bases, and 8 bases separated the two germline ends. This CDR3 has 12 residues. Germline-derived CDR1 and CDR2 are MNHEY and SVGAGI. For the CDR3, the DNA is TGTGCCAGCAGTTACGCGGCTGGTGAGCAGTTCTTC. This translates into CASSYAAGEQFF.

This clone was seen just once. The CDR3 bases are TGTGCCAGCAGCTTGGGGGGCAGTAACTATGGCTACACCTTC. Translation: CASSLGGSNYGYTF. The chain has TRBV5-8 and TRBJ1-2; a possible D gene is TRBD1 (5 bases). The CDR3 runs 14 residues. Germline assignment: CDR1 SGHTS and CDR2 YDEGEE. Trimming took off 0 bases at V and 1 base at J, with 7 bases between the two ends. The entire variable domain, with the rest obtained from reference TRBV5-8 and TRBJ1-2, is as follows: EAGVTQSPTHLIKTRGQQATLRCSPISGHTSVYWYQQALGLGLQFLLWYDEGEERNRGNFPPRFSGRQFPNYSSELNVNALELEDSALYLCASSLGGSNYGYTFGSGTRLTVV.

The J gene is TRBJ1-1, the V gene TRBV18; 7 bases map to TRBD1. Germline V gives CDR1 KGHSH, CDR2 LQKENI. The V segment lost 5 bases and the J segment 3 bases; nucleotides outside the gene matches: 9. The CDR3 has 15 residues. The CDR3 DNA reads as TGTGCCAGCTCAACAAGACAGGGATCGGACACTGAAGCTTTCTTT. It specifies CASSTRQGSDTEAFF.

V gene TRBV6-4 combines with J gene TRBJ2-3; 11 bases map to TRBD2. CDR3 length equals 14 residues. Germline values: CDR1 MRHNA, CDR2 SNTAGT. V gave up 6 bases and J gave up 4 bases; unmatched junction bases: 3. The CDR3 here is CASRLAGESDTQYF. The CDR3 bases are TGTGCCAGCAGACTAGCGGGAGAGTCAGATACGCAGTATTTT.

V is TRBV7-8 and J is TRBJ1-2; D is unresolved. Trimming removed 5 bases from V and 6 bases from J, with 16 bases in between. The CDR3 consists of 14 residues. Germline V lookup: CDR1 SGHVS, CDR2 FQNEAQ. The CDR3 nucleotides are TGTGCCAGCAGCCCCAGCGCTACGGGAAATGGCTACACCTTC. The encoded protein is CASSPSATGNGYTF.

J is TRBJ1-4 and V is TRBV27, with 8 bases identical to TRBD1. Germline-derived CDR1 and CDR2 are MNHEY and SMNVEV (reference sequence). V lost 8 bases to trimming and J lost 8 bases; unmatched junction nucleotides: 7. This CDR3 comprises 13 residues. Here the CDR3 reads CASSGQAGEKLFF. DNA for the CDR3: TGTGCCAGCTCGGGACAGGCGGGAGAAAAACTGTTTTTT.

V and J are TRBV14 and TRBJ1-5; D is possibly TRBD1 (5 bases). The CDR3 covers 13 residues. Per germline, CDR1 SGHDN and CDR2 FVKESK. Between the trimmed V and J ends, which lost 5 bases and 9 bases, there was a span of 14 bases. The CDR3 coding sequence is TGTGCCAGCAGCAGGGGAACAGTCGGGCCCCAGCATTTT. Translated, it gives CASSRGTVGPQHF.

This clone appeared a few times. This sequence joins TRBV7-6 and TRBJ2-7, with D possibly matching TRBD1 (6 bases). CDR3 length: 14 amino acids. Germline CDR1 reads SGHVS; CDR2 reads FNYEAQ. Trimming removed 1 base at V and 7 bases at J, with 14 bases between. CDR3 residues: CASSLGSGADEQYF. The CDR3 region has the DNA TGTGCCAGCAGCTTAGGGTCAGGGGCGGATGAGCAGTACTTC.

The chain combines TRBV5-1 with TRBJ2-1; D is undetermined. The CDR3 loop spans 12 amino acids. Trimming stripped 3 bases from V and 15 bases from J, with 16 bases between. Germline CDR1 reads SGHRS; CDR2 reads YFSETQ. The CDR3 is CASSSSASTSFF. The DNA for the CDR3 is TGCGCCAGCAGCTCGAGCGCCTCAACTTCGTTCTTC. Full variable domain (outside the CDR3, taken from reference TRBV5-1 and TRBJ2-1): KAGVTQTPRYLIKTRGQQVTLSCSPISGHRSVSWYQQTPGQGLQFLFEYFSETQRNKGNFPGRFSGRQFSNSRSEMNVSTLELGDSALYLCASSSSASTSFFGPGTRLTVL.